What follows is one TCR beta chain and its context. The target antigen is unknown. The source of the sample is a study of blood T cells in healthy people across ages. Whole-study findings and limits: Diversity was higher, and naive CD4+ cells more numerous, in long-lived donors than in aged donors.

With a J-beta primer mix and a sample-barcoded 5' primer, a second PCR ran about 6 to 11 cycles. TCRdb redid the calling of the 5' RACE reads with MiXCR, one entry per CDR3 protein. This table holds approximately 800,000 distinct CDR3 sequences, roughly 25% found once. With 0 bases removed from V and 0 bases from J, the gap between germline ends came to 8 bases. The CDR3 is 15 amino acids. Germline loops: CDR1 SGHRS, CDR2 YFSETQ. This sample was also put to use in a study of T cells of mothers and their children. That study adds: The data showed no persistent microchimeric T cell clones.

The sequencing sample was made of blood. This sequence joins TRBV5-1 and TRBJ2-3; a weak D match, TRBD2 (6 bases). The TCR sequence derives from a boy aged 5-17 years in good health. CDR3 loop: CASSLETSSTDTQYF. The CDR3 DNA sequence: TGCGCCAGCAGCTTGGAAACTAGCAGCACAGATACGCAGTATTTT.